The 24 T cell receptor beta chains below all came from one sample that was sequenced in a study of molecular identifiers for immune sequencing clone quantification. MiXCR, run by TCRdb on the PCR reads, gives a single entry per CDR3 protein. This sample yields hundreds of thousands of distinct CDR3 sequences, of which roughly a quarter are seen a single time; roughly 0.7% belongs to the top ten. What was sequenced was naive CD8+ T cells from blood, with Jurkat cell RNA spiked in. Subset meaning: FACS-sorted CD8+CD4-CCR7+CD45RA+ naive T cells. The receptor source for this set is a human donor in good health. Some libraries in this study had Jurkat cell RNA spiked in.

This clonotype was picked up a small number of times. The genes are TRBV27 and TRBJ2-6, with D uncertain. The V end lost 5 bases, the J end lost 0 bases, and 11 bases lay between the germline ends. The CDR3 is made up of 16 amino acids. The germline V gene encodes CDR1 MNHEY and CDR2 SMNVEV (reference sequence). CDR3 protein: CASSSVALSGANVLTF. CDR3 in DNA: TGTGCCAGCAGTAGCGTGGCCCTCTCTGGGGCCAACGTCCTGACTTTC. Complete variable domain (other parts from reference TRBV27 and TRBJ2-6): EAQVTQNPRYLITVTGKKLTVTCSQNMNHEYMSWYRQDPGLGLRQIYYSMNVEVTDKGDVPEGYKVSRKEKRNFPLILESPSPNQTSLYFCASSSVALSGANVLTFGAGSRLTVL.

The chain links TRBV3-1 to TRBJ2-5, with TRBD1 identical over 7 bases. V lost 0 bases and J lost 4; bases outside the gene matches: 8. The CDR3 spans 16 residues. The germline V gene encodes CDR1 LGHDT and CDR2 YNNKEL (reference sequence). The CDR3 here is CASSQDVGTARETQYF. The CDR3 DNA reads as TGTGCCAGCAGCCAAGATGTCGGGACAGCCCGAGAGACCCAGTACTTC.

The CDR3 loop reads CAWSGESSYNSPLHF. The CDR3, as DNA: TGTGCCTGGAGCGGGGAGAGCTCCTATAATTCACCCCTCCACTTT. This chain connects TRBV30 to TRBJ1-6, with D uncertain. V was pared by 3 bases and J by 0 bases, with 9 bases between. Germline CDR1 reads GTSNPN; CDR2 reads SVGIG (reference sequence). The CDR3 is 15 amino acids.

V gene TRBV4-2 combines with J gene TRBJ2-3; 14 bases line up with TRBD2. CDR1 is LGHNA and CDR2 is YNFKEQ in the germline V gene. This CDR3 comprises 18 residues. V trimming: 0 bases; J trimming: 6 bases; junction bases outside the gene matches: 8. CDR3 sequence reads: CASSQDSGLAGVRDTQYF. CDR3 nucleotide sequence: TGTGCCAGCAGCCAAGATTCGGGACTAGCGGGAGTTAGGGATACGCAGTATTTT.

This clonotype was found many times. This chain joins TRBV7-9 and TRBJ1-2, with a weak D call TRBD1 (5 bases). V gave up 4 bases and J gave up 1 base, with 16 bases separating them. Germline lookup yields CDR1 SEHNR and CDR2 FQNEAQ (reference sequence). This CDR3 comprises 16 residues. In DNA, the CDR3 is TGTGCCAGCAGCTCCGGTTCAGGGTTCGTTAACTATGGCTACACCTTC. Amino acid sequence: CASSSGSGFVNYGYTF.

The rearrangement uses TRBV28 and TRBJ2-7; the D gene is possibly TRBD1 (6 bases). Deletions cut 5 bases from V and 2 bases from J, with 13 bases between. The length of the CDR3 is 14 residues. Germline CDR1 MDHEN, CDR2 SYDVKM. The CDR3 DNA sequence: TGTGCCAGCAGTGGATGGGACACTACCTACGAGCAGTACTTC. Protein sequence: CASSGWDTTYEQYF.

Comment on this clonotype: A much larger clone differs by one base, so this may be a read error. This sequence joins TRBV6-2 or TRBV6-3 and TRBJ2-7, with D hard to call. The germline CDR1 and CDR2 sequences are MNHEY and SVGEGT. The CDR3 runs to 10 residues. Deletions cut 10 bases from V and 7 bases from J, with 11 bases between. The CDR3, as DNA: TGTGCCAACTCCGCTGGGGAGCAGTACTTC. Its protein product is CANSAGEQYF.

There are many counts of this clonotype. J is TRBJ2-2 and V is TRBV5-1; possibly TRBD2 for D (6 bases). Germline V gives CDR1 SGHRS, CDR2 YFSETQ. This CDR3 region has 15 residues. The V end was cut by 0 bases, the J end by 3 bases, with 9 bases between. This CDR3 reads CASSLVGGHTGELFF. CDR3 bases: TGCGCCAGCAGCTTGGTCGGGGGTCACACCGGGGAGCTGTTTTTT.

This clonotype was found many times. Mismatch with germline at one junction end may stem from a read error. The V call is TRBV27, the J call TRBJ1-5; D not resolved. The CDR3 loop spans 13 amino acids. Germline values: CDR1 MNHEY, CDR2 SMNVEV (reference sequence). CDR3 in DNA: TGCGCCAGCAGCTTGGACAGCAATCAGCCCCAGCATTTT. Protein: CASSLDSNQPQHF.

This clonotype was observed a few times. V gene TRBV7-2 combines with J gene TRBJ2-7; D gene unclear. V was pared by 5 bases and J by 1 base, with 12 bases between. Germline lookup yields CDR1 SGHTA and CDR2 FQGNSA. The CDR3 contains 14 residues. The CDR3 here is CASSALQSSYEQYF. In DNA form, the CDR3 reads TGTGCCAGCAGCGCCTTACAGAGTTCCTACGAGCAGTACTTC.

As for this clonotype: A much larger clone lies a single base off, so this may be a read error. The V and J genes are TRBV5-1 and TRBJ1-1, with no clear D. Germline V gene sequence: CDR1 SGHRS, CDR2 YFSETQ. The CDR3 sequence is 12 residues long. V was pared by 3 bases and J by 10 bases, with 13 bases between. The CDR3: CASSSAGSGAFF. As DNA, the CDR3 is TGCGCCAGCAGCTCCGCCGGGTCTGGAGCTTTCTTT.

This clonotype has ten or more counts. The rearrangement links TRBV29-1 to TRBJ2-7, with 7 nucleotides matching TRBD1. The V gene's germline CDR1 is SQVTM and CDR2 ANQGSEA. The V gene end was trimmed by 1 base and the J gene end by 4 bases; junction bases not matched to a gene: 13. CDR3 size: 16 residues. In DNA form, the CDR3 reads TGCAGCGTTGAAGGGGGTGCTAGGGGCAGGGGGTACGAGCAGTACTTC. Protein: CSVEGGARGRGYEQYF.

The CDR3, as DNA: TGCGCCAGCAGCCCCCGGGGAAGCGGGGGGCCCTCCTACGAGCAGTACTTC. Translated, it gives CASSPRGSGGPSYEQYF. The chain has TRBV5-1 and TRBJ2-7; the match to TRBD2 covers 9 bases. The CDR3 is 17 amino acids. Germline assignment: CDR1 SGHRS and CDR2 YFSETQ. Losses at the gene ends were 4 bases for V and 0 bases for J; bases not matched to a gene: 11.

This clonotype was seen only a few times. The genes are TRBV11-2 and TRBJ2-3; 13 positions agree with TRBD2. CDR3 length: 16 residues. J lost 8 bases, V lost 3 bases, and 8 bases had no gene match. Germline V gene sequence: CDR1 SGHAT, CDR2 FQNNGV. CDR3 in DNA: TGTGCCAGCAGCTTCTGGACTAGCGGGAGTAAGGTTACGCAGTATTTT. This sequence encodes CASSFWTSGSKVTQYF.

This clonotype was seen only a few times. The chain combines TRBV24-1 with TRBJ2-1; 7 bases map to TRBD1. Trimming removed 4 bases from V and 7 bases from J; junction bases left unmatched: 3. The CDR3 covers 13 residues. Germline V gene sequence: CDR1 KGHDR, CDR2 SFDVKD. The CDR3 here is CATSEGRGNEQFF. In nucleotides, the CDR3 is TGTGCCACCAGTGAGGGCAGGGGGAATGAGCAGTTCTTC.

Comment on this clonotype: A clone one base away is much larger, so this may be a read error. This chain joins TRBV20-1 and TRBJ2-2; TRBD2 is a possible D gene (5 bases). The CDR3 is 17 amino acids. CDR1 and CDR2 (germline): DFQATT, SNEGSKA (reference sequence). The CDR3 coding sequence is TGCAGTGCTAGAGATTATAGTTACGGGGAGAACACCGGGGAGCTGTTGTTT. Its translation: CSARDYSYGENTGELLF.

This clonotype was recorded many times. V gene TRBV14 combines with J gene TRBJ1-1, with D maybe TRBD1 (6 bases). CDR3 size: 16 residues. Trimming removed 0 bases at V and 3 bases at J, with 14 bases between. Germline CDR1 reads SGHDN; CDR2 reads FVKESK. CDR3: CASSQERGAGHTEAFF. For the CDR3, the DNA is TGTGCCAGCAGCCAAGAAAGGGGGGCGGGTCACACTGAAGCTTTCTTT.

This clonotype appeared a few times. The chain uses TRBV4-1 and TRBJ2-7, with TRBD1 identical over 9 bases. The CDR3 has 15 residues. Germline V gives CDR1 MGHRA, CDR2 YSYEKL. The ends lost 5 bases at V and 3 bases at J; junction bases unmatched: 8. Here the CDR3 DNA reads TGCGCCAGCAGCTTACCGGGGACAGGGCACTACGAGCAGTACTTC. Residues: CASSLPGTGHYEQYF.

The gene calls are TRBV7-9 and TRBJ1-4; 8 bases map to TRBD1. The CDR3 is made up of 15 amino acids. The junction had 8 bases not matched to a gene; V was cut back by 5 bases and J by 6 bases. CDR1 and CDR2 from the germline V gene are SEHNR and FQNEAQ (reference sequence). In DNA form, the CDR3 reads TGTGCCAGCAGCGCACGGACAGGGTCTGATGAAAAACTGTTTTTT. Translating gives CASSARTGSDEKLFF.

Here the CDR3 reads CASSRTLPYEQYF. Written as DNA, the CDR3 is TGTGCCAGCAGCCGGACGCTTCCCTACGAGCAGTACTTC. The rearrangement joins TRBV3-1 to TRBJ2-7; D is uncertain. Deletions cut 4 bases from V and 2 bases from J, with 9 bases between. From germline, CDR1 is LGHDT and CDR2 YNNKEL (reference sequence). This CDR3 is 13 amino acids long.

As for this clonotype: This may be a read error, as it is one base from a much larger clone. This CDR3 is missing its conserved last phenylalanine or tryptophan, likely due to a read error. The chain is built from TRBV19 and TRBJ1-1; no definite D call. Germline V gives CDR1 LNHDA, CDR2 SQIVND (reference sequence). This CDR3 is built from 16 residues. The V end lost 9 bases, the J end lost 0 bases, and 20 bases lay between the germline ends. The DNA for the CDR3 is TGTGCCAGCCAAAATGAGGATGGGAACTTGAACACTGAAGCTTTCGTT. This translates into CASQNEDGNLNTEAFV.

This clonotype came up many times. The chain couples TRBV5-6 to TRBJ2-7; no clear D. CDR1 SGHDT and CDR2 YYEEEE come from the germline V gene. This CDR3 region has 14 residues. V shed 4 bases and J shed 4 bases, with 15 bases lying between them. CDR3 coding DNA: TGTGCCAGCAGCCCGTTCTGGGGTATGTACGAGCAGTACTTC. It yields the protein CASSPFWGMYEQYF.

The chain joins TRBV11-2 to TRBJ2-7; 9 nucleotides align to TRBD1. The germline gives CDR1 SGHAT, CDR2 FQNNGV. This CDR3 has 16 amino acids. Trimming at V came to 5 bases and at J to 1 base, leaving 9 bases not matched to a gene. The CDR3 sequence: CASSPIGGTGSYEQYF. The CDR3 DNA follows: TGTGCCAGCAGCCCCATTGGGGGGACAGGGTCCTACGAGCAGTACTTC.

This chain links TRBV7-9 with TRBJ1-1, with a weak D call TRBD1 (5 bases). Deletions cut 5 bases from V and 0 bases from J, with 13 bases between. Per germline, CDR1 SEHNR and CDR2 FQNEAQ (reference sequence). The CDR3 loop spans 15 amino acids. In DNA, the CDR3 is TGTGCCAGCAGCCTCCCTTTGGGGCTGAACACTGAAGCTTTCTTT. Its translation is CASSLPLGLNTEAFF.